The 27 T cell receptor beta chains reported below all come from one sample, sequenced in a study of CD8 T cells in ankylosing spondylitis. From the 5' RACE reads, TCRdb called clonotypes with MiXCR, one entry per CDR3 protein. In the table there are 270,000 or so distinct CDR3 sequences, 18% of which are singletons. The source material was blood, either unsorted or a sorted T cell fraction (not recorded which). These receptors all come from a male donor with ankylosing spondylitis or in good health (not recorded which).

This clonotype was counted only a few times. The chain uses TRBV7-9 and TRBJ2-3; D call uncertain. The germline V gene encodes CDR1 SEHNR and CDR2 FQNEAQ (reference sequence). This CDR3 is built from 15 residues. Trimming removed 5 bases from V and 6 bases from J, with 18 bases in between. CDR3 in DNA: TGTGCCAGCAGCCCGACTTTTGACCTGGTCGATACGCAGTATTTT. It yields the protein CASSPTFDLVDTQYF.

Within the sample, this clonotype is large. The V and J genes are TRBV4-1 and TRBJ1-2, with a possible D match to TRBD1 (6 bases). The ends were cut back, 4 bases at V and 0 bases at J, with 18 bases in the middle. The CDR3 has 17 amino acids. Germline CDR1 is MGHRA and CDR2 is YSYEKL. CDR3 in amino acids: CASSPTTGTIANYGYTF. CDR3 DNA sequence: TGCGCCAGCAGCCCCACTACCGGGACAATCGCTAACTATGGCTACACCTTC.

The rearrangement joins TRBV5-1 to TRBJ2-7; D is perhaps TRBD1 (6 bases). Trimming removed 3 bases at V and 5 bases at J, with 12 bases between. CDR1 is SGHRS, CDR2 YFSETQ, per germline. This CDR3 has 13 residues. The CDR3 DNA follows: TGCGCCAGCAGCTCAGGACAGAATAACGAGCAGTACTTC. This gives the protein CASSSGQNNEQYF.

This clonotype came up many times. V and J are TRBV15 and TRBJ2-3; TRBD2 agrees at 10 bases. The CDR3 runs 18 residues. Germline lookup yields CDR1 LNHNV and CDR2 YYDKDF (reference sequence). J lost 1 base, V lost 5 bases, and 12 bases had no gene match. The CDR3 DNA reads TGTGCCACCAGCTCGACGGTCCTAGCGGGAGCGGGCACAGATACGCAGTATTTT. Translated: CATSSTVLAGAGTDTQYF.

This clonotype has ten or more counts. The chain combines TRBV6-5 with TRBJ2-7, with 9 bases fitting TRBD2. J gave up 3 bases and V 0 bases, and 3 bases lay outside the gene matches. The CDR3 length is 15 residues. Germline V gene sequence: CDR1 MNHEY, CDR2 SVGAGI. Written as DNA, the CDR3 is TGTGCCAGCAGTTACTCGAGCGGGAGGCTCTACGAGCAGTACTTC. Protein product: CASSYSSGRLYEQYF.

This clonotype has a handful of counts. The chain employs TRBV19 and TRBJ1-1; D is perhaps TRBD1 (5 bases). CDR1 and CDR2 (germline): LNHDA, SQIVND (reference sequence). This CDR3 is 13 amino acids long. Between the trimmed V and J ends, which lost 7 bases and 4 bases, there was a span of 13 bases. CDR3 protein: CASKPQGVTEAFF. The CDR3 DNA sequence: TGTGCCAGTAAGCCTCAGGGCGTCACTGAAGCTTTCTTT. Full variable domain (rest looked up from reference TRBV19 and TRBJ1-1): DGGITQSPKYLFRKEGQNVTLSCEQNLNHDAMYWYRQDPGQGLRLIYYSQIVNDFQKGDIAEGYSVSREKKESFPLTVTSAQKNPTAFYLCASKPQGVTEAFFGQGTRLTVV.

This sequence joins TRBV6-5 and TRBJ2-1; 7 bases are a match to TRBD1. CDR1 is MNHEY and CDR2 is SVGAGI in the germline V gene. The ends lost 4 bases at V and 3 bases at J; junction bases unmatched: 6. This CDR3 has 15 residues. The CDR3 region is CASSSSGQVYNEQFF. CDR3 coding DNA: TGTGCCAGCAGTTCCTCTGGACAGGTCTACAATGAGCAGTTCTTC.

V and J are TRBV6-5 and TRBJ2-1; weak D call: TRBD1 (5 bases). V lost 4 bases to trimming and J lost 8 bases, with 6 bases between them. Germline CDR1 is MNHEY and CDR2 is SVGAGI. This CDR3 region has 11 residues. In nucleotides, the CDR3 is TGTGCCAGCAGTTCAGGGTATGAGCAGTTCTTC. Translation: CASSSGYEQFF.

The sample holds a few counts of this clonotype. This chain uses TRBV12-3 or TRBV12-4 with TRBJ2-7; D might be TRBD1 or TRBD2, each matching 5 bases. Deletions cut 5 bases from V and 7 bases from J, with 18 bases between. The length of the CDR3 is 14 residues. CDR3 sequence: CASSPRDRPWEQYF. In DNA, the CDR3 is TGTGCCAGCAGTCCCAGGGACCGCCCTTGGGAGCAGTACTTC.

This clonotype occurred a few times. The chain links TRBV29-1 to TRBJ2-3; weak D call: TRBD1 (6 bases). Germline V CDR1 and CDR2: SQVTM, ANQGSEA. This CDR3 contains 13 residues. The V end lost 3 bases, the J end lost 7 bases, and 14 bases lay between the germline ends. The CDR3 DNA sequence: TGCAGCGTTGATTACTCGGACAGAAATACGCAGTATTTT. Translated, it gives CSVDYSDRNTQYF.

The genes are TRBV4-3 and TRBJ1-5; 9 bases line up with TRBD1. Germline values: CDR1 LGHNA, CDR2 YSLEER. The CDR3 runs 16 residues. V was clipped by 0 bases and J by 6 bases; unmatched bases: 6. The chain's CDR3 is CASSQDRRTGAQPQHF. CDR3 in DNA: TGCGCCAGCAGCCAAGATAGGAGGACAGGGGCTCAGCCCCAGCATTTT.

The V gene is TRBV7-3, the J gene TRBJ2-7, with 8 bases identical to TRBD2. V lost 1 base to trimming and J lost 2 bases; unmatched junction nucleotides: 1. This CDR3 is built from 14 residues. Germline V gives CDR1 SGHTA, CDR2 FQGTGA. The CDR3 coding sequence is TGTGCCAGCAGCTTAATCGGGAGGGCCTACGAGCAGTACTTC. Residues: CASSLIGRAYEQYF.

This clonotype was seen many times. This sequence joins TRBV25-1 and TRBJ2-5, with D unclear. Germline CDR1 reads MGHDK; CDR2 reads SYGVNS. The CDR3 sequence is 16 residues long. V was clipped by 1 base and J by 3 bases, with 15 bases between them. The CDR3 sequence is CASSEWKDGIEETQYF. CDR3 sequence (DNA): TGTGCCAGCAGTGAATGGAAGGACGGAATAGAAGAGACCCAGTACTTC.

The chain has TRBV5-1 and TRBJ2-5; D is uncertain. The CDR3 has 14 amino acids. The V end was cut by 0 bases, the J end by 1 base, with 7 bases between. In germline, CDR1 is SGHRS, CDR2 YFSETQ. This CDR3 is CASSLESTQETQYF. Here the CDR3 DNA reads TGCGCCAGCAGCTTGGAAAGTACCCAAGAGACCCAGTACTTC.

A few counts support this clonotype. The chain combines TRBV24-1 with TRBJ2-1, with a tentative D call TRBD2 (6 bases). From germline, CDR1 is KGHDR and CDR2 SFDVKD. This CDR3 contains 13 residues. V shed 0 bases and J shed 10 bases, with 9 bases lying between them. The DNA for the CDR3 is TGTGCCACCAGTGATTTGAGCGGGTTGGAGCAGTTCTTC. Amino acids: CATSDLSGLEQFF.

J is TRBJ2-7 and V is TRBV5-1; TRBD2 agrees at 10 bases. Germline lookup yields CDR1 SGHRS and CDR2 YFSETQ. CDR3 length: 14 residues. The junction had 4 bases not matched to a gene; V was cut back by 5 bases and J by 2 bases. The CDR3 DNA sequence: TGCGCCAGCAGGGCGCTAGCGGGAGCCTACGAGCAGTACTTC. This codes for CASRALAGAYEQYF.

This clonotype came up a few times. This chain joins TRBV7-9 and TRBJ2-1; no clear D. This CDR3 is 12 amino acids long. V lost 1 base to trimming and J lost 8 bases, with 6 bases between them. Per germline, CDR1 SEHNR and CDR2 FQNEAQ (reference sequence). CDR3 loop: CASSLDDHEQFF. The DNA for the CDR3 is TGTGCCAGCAGCTTAGACGACCATGAGCAGTTCTTC.

This clonotype was counted only a few times. This rearrangement joins TRBV27 to TRBJ2-1; TRBD2 matches at 13 bases. The CDR3 is 15 residues long. Germline CDR1 is MNHEY and CDR2 is SMNVEV (reference sequence). The V and J ends lost 6 bases and 8 bases, in that order; junction bases with no gene match: 7. In DNA form, the CDR3 reads TGTGCCAGCAGCAGGGGGACTAGCGGGAAGGATGAGCAGTTCTTC. It translates to CASSRGTSGKDEQFF.

V and J are TRBV29-1 and TRBJ2-3; 8 nucleotides agree with TRBD1. This CDR3 is built from 16 residues. The ends lost 0 bases at V and 1 base at J; junction bases unmatched: 6. The germline CDR1 and CDR2 sequences are SQVTM and ANQGSEA. The CDR3 sequence: CSVEDLQGARTDTQYF. The CDR3 nucleotides are TGCAGCGTTGAAGATCTTCAGGGGGCGCGCACAGATACGCAGTATTTT.

The V call is TRBV7-9, the J call TRBJ2-5; D is uncertain. This CDR3 is 16 amino acids long. The V and J ends lost 1 base and 1 base respectively, with 13 bases between them. In germline, CDR1 is SEHNR, CDR2 FQNEAQ (reference sequence). This CDR3 reads CASSLVGSSGQETQYF. In DNA form, the CDR3 reads TGTGCCAGCAGCTTAGTGGGCAGCTCTGGCCAAGAGACCCAGTACTTC.

This clonotype was seen only a few times. This chain uses TRBV9 with TRBJ2-2; a weak D match, TRBD2 (6 bases). The CDR3 has 19 amino acids. With 0 bases removed from V and 0 bases from J, the gap between germline ends came to 18 bases. The germline gives CDR1 SGDLS, CDR2 YYNGEE. The chain's CDR3 is CASSVVPLAPIANTGELFF. The CDR3 nucleotides read TGTGCCAGCAGCGTAGTCCCTCTAGCGCCTATCGCGAACACCGGGGAGCTGTTTTTT.

The chain uses TRBV4-3 and TRBJ2-1; tentative D call: TRBD1 (6 bases). V gave up 1 base and J gave up 0 bases, with 13 bases separating them. The CDR3 length is 17 residues. The V gene's germline CDR1 is LGHNA and CDR2 YSLEER. The CDR3 spells CASSQAVTGISYNEQFF. CDR3 coding DNA: TGCGCCAGCAGCCAAGCAGTCACAGGGATCTCCTACAATGAGCAGTTCTTC.

This clonotype was recorded a few times. The chain combines TRBV12-3 or TRBV12-4 with TRBJ2-1; D possibly corresponds to TRBD1 (6 bases). The V end lost 5 bases, the J end lost 13 bases, and 15 bases lay between the germline ends. CDR3 length equals 12 residues. CDR3 bases: TGTGCCAGCAGTACCGGGACAACAAGTCAGTTCTTC. Translating it yields CASSTGTTSQFF.

The chain has TRBV21-1 and TRBJ2-5; no DNA check was done on the table's D call, TRBD1. TRBV21-1 is deemed a pseudogene. The CDR3 is 17 residues long. CDR3 residues: CASSKVFRGRWGETQYF. The CDR3 coding sequence is TGTGCCAGCAGCAAGGTGTTTAGGGGACGGTGGGGAGAGACCCAGTACTTC.

The CDR3 region is CSARAVPGQGASGANVLTF. The CDR3, as DNA: TGCAGTGCTCGAGCCGTCCCGGGACAGGGGGCATCTGGGGCCAACGTCCTGACTTTC. The chain employs TRBV20-1 and TRBJ2-6; 12 bases match TRBD1. Trimming removed 5 bases from V and 1 base from J; junction bases left unmatched: 12. The V gene's germline CDR1 is DFQATT and CDR2 SNEGSKA (reference sequence). The CDR3 has 19 amino acids.

Ten or more counts support this clonotype. V gene TRBV12-3 or TRBV12-4 combines with J gene TRBJ2-7; D might be TRBD2 (6 bases). Trimming removed 5 bases from V and 1 base from J, with 9 bases in between. CDR3 length: 13 residues. The CDR3 sequence: CASSPRESYEQYF. CDR3 bases: TGTGCCAGCAGTCCCCGGGAGTCCTACGAGCAGTACTTC.

The chain is built from TRBV28 and TRBJ1-1; tentative D call: TRBD1 (5 bases). In germline, CDR1 is MDHEN, CDR2 SYDVKM. CDR3 length: 16 residues. V was pared by 7 bases and J by 1 base, with 19 bases between. CDR3 loop: CASTAGTLIENTEAFF. CDR3 DNA sequence: TGTGCCAGCACGGCAGGGACCCTGATTGAGAACACTGAAGCTTTCTTT.